A single sample gave rise to the 23 T cell receptor beta chains below, sequenced in a study of blood T cell repertoires in COVID-19. Sequencing was performed with immunoSEQ multiplex PCR; in TCRdb, only in-frame clones are kept and a portion is missing. Among around 290,000 clones listed, approximately 90% were seen once. The sequencing sample was made of PBMCs or T cells enriched from blood (not recorded which). These TCRs come from a woman aged 60-70 years in a cohort exposed to, infected with or recovered from COVID-19 (not recorded which).

This clone occurred a few times. This chain joins TRBV7-9 and TRBJ2-1; 10 bases fit TRBD2. From germline, CDR1 is SEHNR and CDR2 FQNEAQ (reference sequence). This CDR3 contains 16 residues. V dropped 4 bases and J dropped 9; count of bases not matched to a gene: 12. CDR3 nucleotide sequence: TGTGCCAGCAGCTCAGTTCAGCTAGCGGGAGCAGGTGAGCAGTTCTTC. Residues: CASSSVQLAGAGEQFF.

The V call is TRBV3-1 (or the pseudogene TRBV3-2), the J call TRBJ2-1, with D possibly matching TRBD1 (6 bases). The germline V gene encodes CDR1 LGHDT and CDR2 YNNKEL (reference sequence). The CDR3 totals 11 residues. V was cut by 4 bases and J by 14 bases, with 12 bases left in between. The CDR3 bases are TGTGCCAGCAGCCTACAGGGAGAGGAGTTCTTC. Its translation: CASSLQGEEFF.

The gene calls are TRBV18 and TRBJ2-7; a possible D gene is TRBD1 (5 bases). V dropped 3 bases and J dropped 2 bases, with 11 bases sitting between them. Per germline, CDR1 KGHSH and CDR2 LQKENI. This CDR3 contains 14 residues. The CDR3 loop reads CASSPVGETYEQYF. The CDR3, as DNA: TGTGCCAGCTCACCCGTAGGGGAAACCTACGAGCAGTACTTC.

This sequence joins TRBV21-1 and TRBJ1-1; the table's TRBD1 call for D was not verified on the DNA. TRBV21-1 is listed as a pseudogene. This CDR3 has 18 amino acids. The CDR3 reads CASSSTISGLSLNTEAFF. CDR3 in DNA: TGTGCCAGCAGCAGCACCATCTCAGGGCTATCTTTGAACACTGAAGCTTTCTTT.

This CDR3 reads CASIGLLSTNEKLFF. Here the CDR3 DNA reads TGCGCCAGCATCGGTTTACTTTCAACTAATGAAAAACTGTTTTTT. The chain employs TRBV10-1 and TRBJ1-4; D not certain. Germline CDR1 is WNHNN and CDR2 is SYGVQD (reference sequence). The ends were cut back, 7 bases at V and 0 bases at J, with 12 bases in the middle. CDR3 length equals 15 residues.

This clone has only one observation. This chain joins TRBV9 and TRBJ1-6; D unresolved. The germline gives CDR1 SGDLS, CDR2 YYNGEE. The CDR3 totals 13 residues. Trimming cost V 4 bases and J 11 bases, with 13 bases left between them. The CDR3 nucleotides read TGTGCCAGCAGCCCCACGCGTACGACACCCCTCCACTTT. Its protein product is CASSPTRTTPLHF.

The chain employs TRBV9 and TRBJ2-2; no definite D call. CDR1 is SGDLS and CDR2 is YYNGEE in the germline V gene. The CDR3 runs 13 residues. V lost 0 bases to trimming and J lost 5 bases, with 5 bases between them. The CDR3 coding sequence is TGTGCCAGCAGCGTAGCCCTAACCGGGGAGCTGTTTTTT. This codes for CASSVALTGELFF.

The chain carries TRBV5-1 and TRBJ2-1; TRBD2 matches 8 bases. The CDR3 spans 13 residues. From germline, CDR1 is SGHRS and CDR2 YFSETQ. After removal of 4 bases from V and 7 bases from J, the junction contained 4 bases not matched to a gene. Here the CDR3 DNA reads TGCGCCAGCAGCCCGTTAGCGGGAAATGAGCAGTTCTTC. The encoded protein is CASSPLAGNEQFF.

This chain joins TRBV10-2 and TRBJ1-1; D might be TRBD1 (5 bases). V was trimmed by 6 bases and J by 8 bases, leaving 22 bases between them. Germline assignment: CDR1 WSHSY and CDR2 SAAADI. The CDR3 runs to 15 residues. The CDR3 protein is CASRAGEGKPLEAFF. CDR3 DNA sequence: TGCGCCAGCAGGGCGGGAGAGGGGAAACCCTTAGAAGCTTTCTTT.

The chain has TRBV11-2 and TRBJ2-2, with TRBD1 as a possible D gene (6 bases). This CDR3 has 16 amino acids. Germline loops: CDR1 SGHAT, CDR2 FQNNGV. V was cut by 1 base and J by 5 bases, with 14 bases left in between. As DNA, the CDR3 is TGTGCCAGCAGCTTAGGGACCGGGACAAGAACCGGGGAGCTGTTTTTT. Protein: CASSLGTGTRTGELFF.

The chain joins TRBV4-2 to TRBJ1-1; no definite D call. The V gene lost 6 bases and the J gene lost 0 bases, with 14 bases spanning the gap. The CDR3 has 15 residues. Germline V gene data show CDR1 as LGHNA and CDR2 as YNFKEQ. The CDR3 bases are TGTGCCAGCAGGAAAGGCGAGGGAATGAACACTGAAGCTTTCTTT. Translation: CASRKGEGMNTEAFF.

The chain carries TRBV18 and TRBJ2-7; no clear D. Looked up from germline, CDR1 is KGHSH and CDR2 is LQKENI. CDR3 length: 13 residues. With 3 bases removed from V and 6 bases from J, the gap between germline ends came to 12 bases. The CDR3 spells CASSPAEQAEQYF. The CDR3 DNA is TGTGCCAGCTCACCGGCCGAGCAGGCCGAGCAGTACTTC.

Worth noting for this clone: Other DNA sequences in the sample encode the same CDR3. The chain employs TRBV5-1 and TRBJ2-5, with TRBD2 as a possible D gene (7 bases). This CDR3 contains 16 residues. From germline, CDR1 is SGHRS and CDR2 YFSETQ. Deletions cut 2 bases from V and 2 bases from J, with 16 bases between. Here the CDR3 reads CASSFPPGGLQETQYF. CDR3 DNA sequence: TGCGCCAGCAGCTTCCCCCCGGGGGGCCTACAAGAGACCCAGTACTTC.

The chain uses TRBV28 and TRBJ1-1, with a possible D match to TRBD1 (5 bases). Germline CDR1 MDHEN, CDR2 SYDVKM. Trimming removed 6 bases from V and 5 bases from J, with 19 bases in between. The CDR3 sequence is 15 residues long. In DNA, the CDR3 is TGTGCCAGCAGGGCGCCTACAAGGGGCGGAACTGAAGCTTTCTTT. It yields the protein CASRAPTRGGTEAFF.

The chain employs TRBV21-1 and TRBJ2-7; the table's D call, TRBD1, was not checked against the DNA. TRBV21-1 is a recognized pseudogene. The CDR3 sequence is 16 residues long. The CDR3 is CASSKEGRQGWNEQYF. The CDR3 DNA reads TGTGCCAGCAGCAAAGAGGGCAGACAGGGATGGAACGAGCAGTACTTC.

This clone appeared a single time. This chain connects TRBV19 to TRBJ1-2; D is undetermined. The V end lost 9 bases, the J end lost 3 bases, and 14 bases lay between the germline ends. CDR3 length: 13 residues. The germline V gene has CDR1 LNHDA and CDR2 SQIVND (reference sequence). The CDR3 DNA sequence: TGTGCCAGCTGTCCTGTCGGGGACTATGGCTACACCTTC. This codes for CASCPVGDYGYTF.

This chain connects TRBV3-1 (or the pseudogene TRBV3-2) to TRBJ2-1; the match to TRBD2 covers 7 bases. Germline V gene sequence: CDR1 LGHDT, CDR2 YNNKEL (reference sequence). J was trimmed by 7 bases and V by 4 bases; bases with no gene match: 7. The CDR3 spans 14 residues. CDR3 amino acids: CASSPWTSRNEQFF. In DNA, the CDR3 is TGTGCCAGCAGCCCCTGGACTAGTCGGAATGAGCAGTTCTTC.

This chain links TRBV5-4 with TRBJ1-2, with D uncertain. This CDR3 is 16 amino acids long. From germline, CDR1 is SGHNT and CDR2 YYREEE (reference sequence). Trimming stripped 1 base from V and 0 bases from J, with 13 bases between. CDR3 protein: CASSLPRGGPNYGYTF. The CDR3 DNA follows: TGTGCCAGCAGCTTGCCCCGGGGAGGCCCTAACTATGGCTACACCTTC.

This chain links TRBV6-2 or TRBV6-3 with TRBJ2-3; 10 positions agree with TRBD2. The CDR3 has 16 residues. Germline loops: CDR1 MNHEY, CDR2 SVGEGT. V shed 2 bases and J 6 bases; nucleotides not matched to a gene: 8. The CDR3: CASSYRGSGRSDTQYF. CDR3 nucleotides: TGTGCCAGCAGTTACCGGGGTAGCGGGAGGTCGGATACGCAGTATTTT.

This sequence joins TRBV19 and TRBJ2-5, with 8 bases that match TRBD1. Germline V CDR1 and CDR2: LNHDA, SQIVND (reference sequence). CDR3 length: 16 amino acids. J was trimmed by 2 bases and V by 1 base; bases with no gene match: 6. The CDR3 DNA is TGTGCCAGTAGTATAGCGGCGTACAGGGGGCAAGAGACCCAGTACTTC. Its translation: CASSIAAYRGQETQYF.

The chain joins TRBV3-1 (or the pseudogene TRBV3-2) to TRBJ2-5, with 9 bases that match TRBD1. Germline loops: CDR1 LGHDT, CDR2 YNNKEL (reference sequence). The CDR3 has 14 residues. J gave up 4 bases and V 4 bases, and 4 bases lay outside the gene matches. The CDR3, as DNA: TGTGCCAGCAGCCTGGGACAGGGCAGAGAGACCCAGTACTTC. Protein: CASSLGQGRETQYF.

The chain links TRBV4-1 to TRBJ1-2, with D perhaps matching TRBD1 (6 bases). CDR1 and CDR2 (germline): MGHRA, YSYEKL. The CDR3 contains 15 residues. V gave up 1 base and J gave up 3 bases, with 12 bases separating them. CDR3 loop: CASSQAPGQYYGYTF. The CDR3 coding sequence is TGCGCCAGCAGCCAAGCCCCAGGACAGTACTATGGCTACACCTTC.

This rearrangement joins TRBV6-5 to TRBJ2-1, with 9 bases fitting TRBD1. The CDR3 has 14 amino acids. Per germline, CDR1 MNHEY and CDR2 SVGAGI. After removal of 5 bases from V and 5 bases from J, the junction contained 4 bases not matched to a gene. In DNA, the CDR3 is TGTGCCAGCAGTCCTCGGGACAGGGACAATGAGCAGTTCTTC. This sequence encodes CASSPRDRDNEQFF.